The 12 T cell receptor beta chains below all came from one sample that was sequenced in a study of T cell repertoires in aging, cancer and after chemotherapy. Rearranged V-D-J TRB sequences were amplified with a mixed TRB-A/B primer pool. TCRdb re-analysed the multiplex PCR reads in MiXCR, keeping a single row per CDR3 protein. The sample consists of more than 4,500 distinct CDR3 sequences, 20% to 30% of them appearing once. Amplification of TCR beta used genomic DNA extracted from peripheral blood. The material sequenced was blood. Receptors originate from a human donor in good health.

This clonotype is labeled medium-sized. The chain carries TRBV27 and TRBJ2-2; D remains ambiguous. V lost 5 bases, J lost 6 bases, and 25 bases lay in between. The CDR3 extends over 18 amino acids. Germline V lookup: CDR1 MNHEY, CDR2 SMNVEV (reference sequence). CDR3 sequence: CASSPRRRGVPAAGELFF. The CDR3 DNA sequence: TGTGCCAGCAGTCCTCGCAGGCGAGGCGTCCCGGCAGCCGGGGAGCTGTTTTTT.

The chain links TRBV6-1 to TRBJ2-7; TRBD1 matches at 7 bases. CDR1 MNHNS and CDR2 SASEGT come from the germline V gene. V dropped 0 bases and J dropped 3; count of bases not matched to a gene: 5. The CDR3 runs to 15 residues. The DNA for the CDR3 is TGTGCCAGCAGTGAAGCCTCGACAGGGTTCTACGAGCAGTACTTC. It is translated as CASSEASTGFYEQYF.

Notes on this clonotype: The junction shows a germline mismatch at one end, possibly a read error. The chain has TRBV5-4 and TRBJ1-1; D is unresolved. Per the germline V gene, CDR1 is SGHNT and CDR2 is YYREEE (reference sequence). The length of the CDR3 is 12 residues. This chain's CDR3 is CASGLWGTEAFF. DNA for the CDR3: TGTGCCAGCGGCTTGTGGGGCACTGAAGCTTTCTTT.

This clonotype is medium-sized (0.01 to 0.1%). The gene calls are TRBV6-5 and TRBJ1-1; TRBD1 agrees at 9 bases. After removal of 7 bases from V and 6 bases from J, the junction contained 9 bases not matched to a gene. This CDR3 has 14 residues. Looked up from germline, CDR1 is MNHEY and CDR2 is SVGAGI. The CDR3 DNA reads TGTGCCAGCACTGGAGGGACAGGGTGGCCTGAAGCTTTCTTT. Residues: CASTGGTGWPEAFF.

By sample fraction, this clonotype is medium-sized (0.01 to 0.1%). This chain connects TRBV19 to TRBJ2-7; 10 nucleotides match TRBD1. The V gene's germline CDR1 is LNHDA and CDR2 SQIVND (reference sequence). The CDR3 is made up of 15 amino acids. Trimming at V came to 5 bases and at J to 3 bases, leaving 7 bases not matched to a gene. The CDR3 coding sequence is TGTGCCAGTAGTTCTCCGGGACAGGGGATCTACGAGCAGTACTTC. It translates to CASSSPGQGIYEQYF.

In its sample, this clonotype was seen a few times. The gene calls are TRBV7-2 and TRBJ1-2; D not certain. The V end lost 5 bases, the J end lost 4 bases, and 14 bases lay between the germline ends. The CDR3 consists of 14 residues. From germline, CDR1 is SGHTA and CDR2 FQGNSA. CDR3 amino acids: CASSHSDKSYGYTF. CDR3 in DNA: TGTGCCAGCAGCCATTCAGACAAGAGCTATGGCTACACCTTC. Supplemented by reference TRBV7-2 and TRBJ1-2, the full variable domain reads GAGVSQSPSNKVTEKGKDVELRCDPISGHTALYWYRQSLGQGLEFLIYFQGNSAPDKSGLPSDRFSAERTGGSVSTLTIQRTQQEDSAVYLCASSHSDKSYGYTFGSGTRLTVV.

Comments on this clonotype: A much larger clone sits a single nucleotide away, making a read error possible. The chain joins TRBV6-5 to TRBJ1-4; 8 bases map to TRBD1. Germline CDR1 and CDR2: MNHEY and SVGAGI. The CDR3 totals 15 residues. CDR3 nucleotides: TGTGCCAGCAGTTACGGACAGGGACCTAATAAAAAACTGTTTTTT. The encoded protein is CASSYGQGPNKKLFF.

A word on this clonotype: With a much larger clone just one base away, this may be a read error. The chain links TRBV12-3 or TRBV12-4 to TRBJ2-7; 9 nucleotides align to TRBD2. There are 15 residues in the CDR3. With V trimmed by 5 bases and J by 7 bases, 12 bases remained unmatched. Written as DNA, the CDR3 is TGTGCCAGCAGTCTCGAGCGGGGGGATTTCAATGAGCAGTACTTC. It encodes CASSLERGDFNEQYF.

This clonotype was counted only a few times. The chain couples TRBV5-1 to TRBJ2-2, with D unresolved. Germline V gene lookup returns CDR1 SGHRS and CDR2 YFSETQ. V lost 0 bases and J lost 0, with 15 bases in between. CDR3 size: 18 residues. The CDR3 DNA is TGCGCCAGCAGCTTGGATCCCGGCCGACTCGCGAACACCGGGGAGCTGTTTTTT. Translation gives CASSLDPGRLANTGELFF.

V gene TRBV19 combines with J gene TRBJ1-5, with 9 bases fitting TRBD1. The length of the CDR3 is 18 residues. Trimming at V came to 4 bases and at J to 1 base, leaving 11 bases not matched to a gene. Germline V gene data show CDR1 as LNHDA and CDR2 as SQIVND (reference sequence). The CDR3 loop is CASSRVQGASISNQPQHF. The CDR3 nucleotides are TGTGCCAGTAGTAGAGTACAGGGGGCTTCGATCAGCAATCAGCCCCAGCATTTT.

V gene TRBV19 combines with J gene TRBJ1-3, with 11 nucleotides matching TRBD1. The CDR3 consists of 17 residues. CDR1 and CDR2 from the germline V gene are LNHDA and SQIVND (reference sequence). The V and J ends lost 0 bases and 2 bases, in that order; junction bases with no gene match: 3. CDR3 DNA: TGTGCCAGTAGTATAGATGGACAGGGGGCAGCTGGAAACACCATATATTTT. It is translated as CASSIDGQGAAGNTIYF.

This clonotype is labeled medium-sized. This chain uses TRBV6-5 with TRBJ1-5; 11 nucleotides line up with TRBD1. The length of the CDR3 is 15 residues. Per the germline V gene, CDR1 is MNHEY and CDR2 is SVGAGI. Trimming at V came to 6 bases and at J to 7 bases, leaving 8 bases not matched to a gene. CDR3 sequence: CASSRGQGARQPQHF. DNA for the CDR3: TGTGCCAGCAGCCGCGGACAGGGGGCGAGGCAGCCCCAGCATTTT.